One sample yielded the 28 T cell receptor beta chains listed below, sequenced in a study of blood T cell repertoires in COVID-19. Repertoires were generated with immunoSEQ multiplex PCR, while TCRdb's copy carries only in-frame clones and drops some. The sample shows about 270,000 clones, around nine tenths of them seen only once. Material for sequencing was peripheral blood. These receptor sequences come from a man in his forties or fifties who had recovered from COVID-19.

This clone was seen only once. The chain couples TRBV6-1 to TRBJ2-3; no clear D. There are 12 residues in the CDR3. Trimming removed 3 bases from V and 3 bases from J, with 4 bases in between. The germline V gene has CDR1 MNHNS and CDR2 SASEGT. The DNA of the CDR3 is TGTGCCAGCAGTGAGCTAACAGATACGCAGTATTTT. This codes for CASSELTDTQYF.

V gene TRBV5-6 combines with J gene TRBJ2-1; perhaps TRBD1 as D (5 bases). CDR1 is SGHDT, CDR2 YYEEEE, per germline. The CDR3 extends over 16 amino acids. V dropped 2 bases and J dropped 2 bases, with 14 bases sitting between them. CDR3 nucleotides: TGTGCCAGCAGCTTAGACAGAGCCCTACCCTACAATGAGCAGTTCTTC. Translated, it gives CASSLDRALPYNEQFF.

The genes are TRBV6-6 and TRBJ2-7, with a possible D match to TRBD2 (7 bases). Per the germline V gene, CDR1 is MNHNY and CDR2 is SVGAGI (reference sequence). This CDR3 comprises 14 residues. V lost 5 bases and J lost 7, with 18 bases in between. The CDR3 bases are TGTGCCAGCAGTCCCCAGGGGCAGGGAGGGGAGCAGTACTTC. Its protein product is CASSPQGQGGEQYF.

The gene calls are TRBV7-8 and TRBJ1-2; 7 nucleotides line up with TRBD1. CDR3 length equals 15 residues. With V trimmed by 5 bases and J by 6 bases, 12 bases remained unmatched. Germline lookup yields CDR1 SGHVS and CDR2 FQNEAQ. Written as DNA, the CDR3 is TGTGCCAGCAGCCAACGACAGGGCCCCAGCGATGGCTACACCTTC. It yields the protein CASSQRQGPSDGYTF. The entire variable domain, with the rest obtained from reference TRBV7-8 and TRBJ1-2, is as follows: GAGVSQSPRYKVAKRGQDVALRCDPISGHVSLFWYQQALGQGPEFLTYFQNEAQLDKSGLPSDRFFAERPEGSVSTLKIQRTQQEDSAVYLCASSQRQGPSDGYTFGSGTRLTVV.

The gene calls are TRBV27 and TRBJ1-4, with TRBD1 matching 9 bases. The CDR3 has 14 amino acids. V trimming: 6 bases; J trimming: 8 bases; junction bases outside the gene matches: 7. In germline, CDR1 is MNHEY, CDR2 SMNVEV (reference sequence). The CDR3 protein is CASRKQGAGEKLFF. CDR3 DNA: TGTGCCAGCAGGAAACAGGGGGCAGGGGAAAAACTGTTTTTT.

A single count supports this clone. CDR3: CASTGTTDSSYNEQFF. As DNA, the CDR3 is TGTGCCAGCACCGGGACTACCGACAGCTCCTACAATGAGCAGTTCTTC. The rearrangement links TRBV5-6 to TRBJ2-1, with 7 nucleotides matching TRBD2. Germline V gene sequence: CDR1 SGHDT, CDR2 YYEEEE. The CDR3 runs to 16 residues. The ends lost 6 bases at V and 0 bases at J; junction bases unmatched: 9.

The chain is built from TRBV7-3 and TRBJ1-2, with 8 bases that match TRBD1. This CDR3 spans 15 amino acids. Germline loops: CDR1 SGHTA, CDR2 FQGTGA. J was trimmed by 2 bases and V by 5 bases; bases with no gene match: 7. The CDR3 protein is CASSPTGQGNYGYTF. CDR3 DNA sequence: TGTGCCAGCAGCCCTACCGGACAGGGAAACTATGGCTACACCTTC.

The CDR3 sequence: CASSVRGSSGNTIYF. DNA for the CDR3: TGTGCCAGCAGTGTAAGGGGGTCCTCTGGAAACACCATATATTTT. This sequence joins TRBV11-2 and TRBJ1-3; the D gene is possibly TRBD1 (6 bases). V dropped 6 bases and J dropped 0 bases, with 12 bases sitting between them. Per germline, CDR1 SGHAT and CDR2 FQNNGV. The CDR3 sequence is 15 residues long.

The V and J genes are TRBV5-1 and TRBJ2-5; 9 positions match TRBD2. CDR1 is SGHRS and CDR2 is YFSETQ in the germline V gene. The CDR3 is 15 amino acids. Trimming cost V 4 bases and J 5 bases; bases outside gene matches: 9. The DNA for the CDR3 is TGCGCCAGCAGCGCGGGCGGGGGGGAGAGGGAGACCCAGTACTTC. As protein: CASSAGGGERETQYF. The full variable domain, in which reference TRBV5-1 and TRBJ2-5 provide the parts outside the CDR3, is KAGVTQTPRYLIKTRGQQVTLSCSPISGHRSVSWYQQTPGQGLQFLFEYFSETQRNKGNFPGRFSGRQFSNSRSEMNVSTLELGDSALYLCASSAGGGERETQYFGPGTRLLVL.

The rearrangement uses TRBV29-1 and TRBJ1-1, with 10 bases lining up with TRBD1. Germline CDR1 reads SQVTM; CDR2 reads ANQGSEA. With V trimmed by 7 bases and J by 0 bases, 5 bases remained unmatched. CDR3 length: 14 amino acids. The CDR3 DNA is TGCAGCGCGAGACAGGGGGCCCTGAACACTGAAGCTTTCTTT. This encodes CSARQGALNTEAFF.

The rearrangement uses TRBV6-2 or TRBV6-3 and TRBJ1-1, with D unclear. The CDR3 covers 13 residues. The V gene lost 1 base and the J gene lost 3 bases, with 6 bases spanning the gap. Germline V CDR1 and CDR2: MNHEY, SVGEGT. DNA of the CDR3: TGTGCCAGCAGTTACTTTGGAGACACTGAAGCTTTCTTT. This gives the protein CASSYFGDTEAFF.

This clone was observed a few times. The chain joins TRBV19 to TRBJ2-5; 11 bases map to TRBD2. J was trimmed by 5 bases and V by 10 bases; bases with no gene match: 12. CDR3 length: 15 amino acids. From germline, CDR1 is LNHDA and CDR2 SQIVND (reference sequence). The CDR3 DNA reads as TGTGCCACCCGAGAGGCTAGCGGGAGGTGGGAGACCCAGTACTTC. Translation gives CATREASGRWETQYF.

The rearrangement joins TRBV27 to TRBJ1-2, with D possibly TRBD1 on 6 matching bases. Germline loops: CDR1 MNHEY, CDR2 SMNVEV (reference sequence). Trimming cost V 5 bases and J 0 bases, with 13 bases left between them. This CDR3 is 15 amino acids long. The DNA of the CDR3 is TGTGCCAGCAGTCCCCAGGGGTCGACTAACTATGGCTACACCTTC. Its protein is CASSPQGSTNYGYTF.

The DNA of the CDR3 is TGTGCCAGCAGCTTGGTTTCGTCGAATGAGCAGTTCTTC. Protein product: CASSLVSSNEQFF. The chain joins TRBV5-4 to TRBJ2-1; D gene unclear. V was clipped by 0 bases and J by 7 bases, with 8 bases between them. Germline V gene data show CDR1 as SGHNT and CDR2 as YYREEE (reference sequence). The CDR3 extends over 13 amino acids.

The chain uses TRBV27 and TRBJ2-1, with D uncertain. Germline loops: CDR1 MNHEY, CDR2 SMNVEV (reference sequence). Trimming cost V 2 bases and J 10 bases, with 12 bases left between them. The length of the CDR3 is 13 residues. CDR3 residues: CASSLVGGWEQFF. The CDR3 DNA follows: TGTGCCAGCAGTTTAGTTGGTGGCTGGGAGCAGTTCTTC.

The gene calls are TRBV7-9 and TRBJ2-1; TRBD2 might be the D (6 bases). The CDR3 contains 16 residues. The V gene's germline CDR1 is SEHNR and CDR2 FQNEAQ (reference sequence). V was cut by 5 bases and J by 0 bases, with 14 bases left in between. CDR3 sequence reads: CASSPTGDLSYNEQFF. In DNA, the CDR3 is TGTGCCAGCAGCCCGACGGGGGATCTCTCCTACAATGAGCAGTTCTTC.

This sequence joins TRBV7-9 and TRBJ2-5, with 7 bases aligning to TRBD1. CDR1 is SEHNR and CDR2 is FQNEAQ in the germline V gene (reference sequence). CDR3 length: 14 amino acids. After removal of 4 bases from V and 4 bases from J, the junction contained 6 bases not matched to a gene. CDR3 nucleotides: TGTGCCAGCAGCTCAACAACAGGGGTAGAGACCCAGTACTTC. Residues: CASSSTTGVETQYF. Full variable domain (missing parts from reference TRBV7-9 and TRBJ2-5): DTGVSQNPRHKITKRGQNVTFRCDPISEHNRLYWYRQTLGQGPEFLTYFQNEAQLEKSRLLSDRFSAERPKGSFSTLEIQRTEQGDSAMYLCASSSTTGVETQYFGPGTRLLVL.

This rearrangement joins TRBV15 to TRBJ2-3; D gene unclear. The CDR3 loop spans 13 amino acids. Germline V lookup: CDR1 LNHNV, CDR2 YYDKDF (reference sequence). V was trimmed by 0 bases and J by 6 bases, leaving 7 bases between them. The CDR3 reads CATSRDYYDTQYF. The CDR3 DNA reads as TGTGCCACCAGCAGAGATTACTACGATACGCAGTATTTT.

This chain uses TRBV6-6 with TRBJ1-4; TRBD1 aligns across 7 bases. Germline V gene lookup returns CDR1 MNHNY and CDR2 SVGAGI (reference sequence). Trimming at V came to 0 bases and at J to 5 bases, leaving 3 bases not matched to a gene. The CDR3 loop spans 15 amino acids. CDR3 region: CASSYSRGRNEKLFF. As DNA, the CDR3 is TGTGCCAGCAGTTACTCCAGGGGGAGAAATGAAAAACTGTTTTTT.

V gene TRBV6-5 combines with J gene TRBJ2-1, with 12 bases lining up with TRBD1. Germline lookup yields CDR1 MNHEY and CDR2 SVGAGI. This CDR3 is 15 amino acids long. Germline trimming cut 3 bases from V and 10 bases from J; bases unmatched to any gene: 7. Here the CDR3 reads CASSYGGTGGGEQFF. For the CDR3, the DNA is TGTGCCAGCAGTTATGGTGGGACAGGGGGCGGGGAGCAGTTCTTC.

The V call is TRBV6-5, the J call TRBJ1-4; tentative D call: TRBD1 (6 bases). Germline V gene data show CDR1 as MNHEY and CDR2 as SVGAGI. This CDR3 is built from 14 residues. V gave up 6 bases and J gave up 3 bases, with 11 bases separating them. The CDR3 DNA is TGTGCCAGCAGACTCAGGGGCGCTAATGAAAAACTGTTTTTT. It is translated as CASRLRGANEKLFF.

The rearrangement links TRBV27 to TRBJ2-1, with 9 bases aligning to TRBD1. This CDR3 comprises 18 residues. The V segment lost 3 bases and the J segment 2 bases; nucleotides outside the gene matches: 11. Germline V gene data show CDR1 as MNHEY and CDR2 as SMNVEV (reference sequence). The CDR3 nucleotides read TGTGCCAGCAGTTTGCGGGTCGGGACAGGGATACCCTACAATGAGCAGTTCTTC. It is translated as CASSLRVGTGIPYNEQFF.

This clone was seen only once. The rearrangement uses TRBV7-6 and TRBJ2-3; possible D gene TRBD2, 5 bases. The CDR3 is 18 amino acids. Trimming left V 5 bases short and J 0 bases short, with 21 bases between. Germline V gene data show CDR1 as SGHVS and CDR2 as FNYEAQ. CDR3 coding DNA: TGTGCCAGCAGCCCTGGTTTGGGCGGGTTATCTAGCACAGATACGCAGTATTTT. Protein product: CASSPGLGGLSSTDTQYF.

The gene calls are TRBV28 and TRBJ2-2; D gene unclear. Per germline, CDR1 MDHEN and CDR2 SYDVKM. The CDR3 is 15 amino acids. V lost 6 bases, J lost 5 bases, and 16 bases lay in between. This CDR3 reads CASRPRSVATGELFF. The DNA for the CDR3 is TGTGCCAGCAGGCCCCGTTCGGTAGCAACCGGGGAGCTGTTTTTT.

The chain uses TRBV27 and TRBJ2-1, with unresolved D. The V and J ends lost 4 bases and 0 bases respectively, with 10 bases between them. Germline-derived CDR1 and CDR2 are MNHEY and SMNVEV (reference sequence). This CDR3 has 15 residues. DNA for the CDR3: TGTGCCAGCAGTTCCCATAGAGCCTCCTACAATGAGCAGTTCTTC. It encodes CASSSHRASYNEQFF.

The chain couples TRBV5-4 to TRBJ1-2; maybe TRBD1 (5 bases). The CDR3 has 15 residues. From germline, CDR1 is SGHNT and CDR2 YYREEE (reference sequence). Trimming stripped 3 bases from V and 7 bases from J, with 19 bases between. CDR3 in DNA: TGTGCCAGCAGCTCGTCACCGACTCCCAGGGCTGGCTACACCTTC. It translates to CASSSSPTPRAGYTF.

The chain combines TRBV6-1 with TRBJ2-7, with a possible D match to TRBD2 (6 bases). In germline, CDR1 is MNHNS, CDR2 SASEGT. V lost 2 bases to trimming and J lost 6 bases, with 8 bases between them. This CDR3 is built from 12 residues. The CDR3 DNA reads TGTGCCAGCAGTGAAATGCGGGGCGAGCAGTACTTC. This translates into CASSEMRGEQYF.

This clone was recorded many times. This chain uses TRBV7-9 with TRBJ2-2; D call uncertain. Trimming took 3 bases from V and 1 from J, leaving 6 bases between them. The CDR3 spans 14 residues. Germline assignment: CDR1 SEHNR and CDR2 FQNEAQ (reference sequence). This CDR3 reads CASSFQRNTGELFF. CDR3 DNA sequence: TGTGCCAGCAGCTTTCAGCGGAACACCGGGGAGCTGTTTTTT.